These 7 T cell receptor beta chains originate from one sample sequenced in a study of blood T cell repertoires in COVID-19. Method: immunoSEQ multiplex PCR; TCRdb's copy keeps in-frame clones and lacks some. This table holds tens of thousands of clones, about 83% found once. The sequenced material came from peripheral blood. These TCRs come from a man in his 70s with acute or convalescent COVID-19.

The CDR3 DNA follows: TGTGCCAGCAGCGTATACGACCGGGCGAACACCGGGGAGCTGTTTTTT. This encodes CASSVYDRANTGELFF. The chain carries TRBV9 and TRBJ2-2; D remains unclear. V was clipped by 1 base and J by 0 bases, with 10 bases between them. The germline V gene has CDR1 SGDLS and CDR2 YYNGEE. CDR3 length: 16 amino acids.

The V call is TRBV13, the J call TRBJ2-3; D remains ambiguous. With 6 bases removed from V and 2 bases from J, the gap between germline ends came to 9 bases. The CDR3 is made up of 13 amino acids. Germline assignment: CDR1 PRHDT and CDR2 FYEKMQ (reference sequence). CDR3 protein: CASSSKPTDTQYF. The DNA of the CDR3 is TGTGCCAGCAGTTCTAAACCCACAGATACGCAGTATTTT.

This chain's CDR3 is CASSYGQGRNEQFF. DNA of the CDR3: TGTGCCAGCAGTTATGGACAGGGTCGGAATGAGCAGTTCTTC. V gene TRBV6-2 or TRBV6-3 combines with J gene TRBJ2-1, with 8 bases aligning to TRBD1. V gave up 3 bases and J gave up 7 bases; unmatched junction bases: 5. Germline loops: CDR1 MNHEY, CDR2 SVGEGT. CDR3 length equals 14 residues.

The chain joins TRBV29-1 to TRBJ1-2, with D possibly TRBD1 on 6 matching bases. Germline V CDR1 and CDR2: SQVTM, ANQGSEA. CDR3 length: 12 amino acids. Deletions cut 4 bases from V and 5 bases from J, with 11 bases between. CDR3 sequence reads: CSVGRGWYGYTF. CDR3 DNA: TGCAGCGTTGGTAGGGGGTGGTATGGCTACACCTTC.

This clone was found a few times. The gene calls are TRBV5-4 and TRBJ1-1; TRBD1 aligns across 8 bases. V trimming: 0 bases; J trimming: 4 bases; junction bases outside the gene matches: 8. CDR1 is SGHNT and CDR2 is YYREEE in the germline V gene (reference sequence). The CDR3 is 16 amino acids. The CDR3 bases are TGTGCCAGCAGCTTGGGAGGTTTGACAGGGGTCACTGAAGCTTTCTTT. Its translation: CASSLGGLTGVTEAFF.

The V and J genes are TRBV7-8 and TRBJ2-3; 7 bases line up with TRBD1. Germline CDR1 reads SGHVS; CDR2 reads FQNEAQ. V trimming: 5 bases; J trimming: 0 bases; junction bases outside the gene matches: 8. The CDR3 is 16 amino acids. The CDR3 DNA reads TGTGCCAGCAGCATTATAACGGGACAGAGCACAGATACGCAGTATTTT. Translating it yields CASSIITGQSTDTQYF.

The chain joins TRBV7-9 to TRBJ2-3; D uncertain. CDR1 and CDR2 from the germline V gene are SEHNR and FQNEAQ (reference sequence). This CDR3 is built from 13 residues. Trimming removed 6 bases at V and 4 bases at J, with 11 bases between. The CDR3 region has the DNA TGTGCCAGCAGACCTCAAGCGTCAGATACGCAGTATTTT. It codes for CASRPQASDTQYF.